This is a list of T cell receptor beta chains from one sample in a study of graft-versus-host responses after intestinal transplantation. Antigen specificity for these receptors is unknown. Only in-frame clones appear in the TCRdb table, and some are missing; sequencing was by immunoSEQ multiplex PCR. This repertoire shows 70,000 to 95,000 clones, almost 90% found once; its top ten account for 0.11%. Sequenced here: unstimulated CD4+ T cells sorted from spleen or lymph node cells, sampled before intestinal transplant. The receptors shown here come from a human donor who received an intestinal transplant. Each CDR3 is given with its conserved first and last residue.

v_gene	CDR3aa
TRBV11-2	CASSFRDRGTEAFF
TRBV6-6	CASSYGQGRFDGYTF
TRBV7-2	CASSLAGQNIQYF
TRBV7-3	CASSLQRGPTDTQYF
TRBV2	CASKGQMNTEAFF
TRBV2	CASDGQGALNTEAFF
TRBV6-5	CASSSGTGSEQYF
TRBV4-1	CASSQALTGLSGNTIYF
TRBV6-1	CASRGGTGYEQYF
TRBV18	CASSPDRGMNTEAFF
TRBV7-3	CASSTTGTQRAGELFF
TRBV2	CASSQRTSGEGGTQYF
TRBV5-1	CASSLVRGGARYEQYF
TRBV10-3	CAISEGRYGYTF
TRBV18	CASSPQPGQENTEAFF
TRBV10-3	CAISESRPTGETQYF
TRBV14	CASSQVGLQGYGYTF
TRBV6-1	CASSEQGGNTIYF
TRBV5-1	CATHGGTSTDTQYF
TRBV2	CASSAVGAGTDTQYF
TRBV4-2	CASSQESYEQYF
TRBV2	CASSESPLARADTQYF
TRBV4-1	CASSQGPRQGTKDTQYF
TRBV5-1	CASSPPGTGARGYTF
TRBV25-1	CASSPRGVSYEQYF
TRBV4-1	CASSQGDSYAGGYTF
TRBV19	CASSIDRIGNTIYF
TRBV5-1	CASSLEAGGTDTQYF
TRBV21-1	CASSGGGRDRNTEAFF
TRBV5-1	CASSLGGGGAEQYF
TRBV27	CASRSTGGWEKLFF
TRBV9	CASSEGSGYTDTQYF
TRBV7-2	CASSPLRGDTQYF
TRBV6-5	CASSGPLRDTQYF
TRBV5-1	CASSLGVEETQYF
TRBV11-2	CASSPRTGNNSPLHF
TRBV27	CASSPDRGYQPQHF
TRBV7-9	CASSLGRGEAFF
TRBV2	CASSPGNYGYTF
TRBV6-1	CASREPGQGATGELFF
TRBV10-3	CAISVGGGETQYF
TRBV1	CTSSPLETLGEQYF
TRBV6-5	CASSATGEARAGYTF